This entry is about one T cell receptor (beta chain). This specimen comes from a study of blood T cell repertoires in COVID-19. Study-wide background: Italy, Spain and the United States were the sources of the convalescent and acute COVID-19 samples. PBMCs, B-cell-depleted T cells, or T cells provided the cDNA or gDNA that made up the material.

The J segment lost 0 bases and the V segment lost 3 bases, leaving 3 bases of the junction unmatched. Looked up from germline, CDR1 is SGHDT and CDR2 is YYEEEE. The CDR3 runs to 15 residues. In terms of age and location, participants ranged from roughly 18 to 89 years and lived in roughly 22 US areas. In the original analysis: Reference gene primers were amplified, and this amplification served to estimate nucleated cell counts. The assay was immunoSEQ multiplex PCR, and TCRdb's table has in-frame clones only and misses some. Clone size and the V and J calls come from that table; the DNA yielded D and trimming. The sample lists almost 200,000 clones, roughly 90% occurring once.

V usage is TRBV5-6 and J usage is TRBJ1-1, with 9 positions matching TRBD1. The receptor was derived from a woman aged 18-30 years who had recovered from COVID-19. Sequencing was done on a sample of PBMCs or T cells enriched from blood (not recorded which). CDR3 region: CASSSDRGMNTEAFF. The CDR3 DNA follows: TGTGCCAGCAGCTCGGACAGGGGAATGAACACTGAAGCTTTCTTT.